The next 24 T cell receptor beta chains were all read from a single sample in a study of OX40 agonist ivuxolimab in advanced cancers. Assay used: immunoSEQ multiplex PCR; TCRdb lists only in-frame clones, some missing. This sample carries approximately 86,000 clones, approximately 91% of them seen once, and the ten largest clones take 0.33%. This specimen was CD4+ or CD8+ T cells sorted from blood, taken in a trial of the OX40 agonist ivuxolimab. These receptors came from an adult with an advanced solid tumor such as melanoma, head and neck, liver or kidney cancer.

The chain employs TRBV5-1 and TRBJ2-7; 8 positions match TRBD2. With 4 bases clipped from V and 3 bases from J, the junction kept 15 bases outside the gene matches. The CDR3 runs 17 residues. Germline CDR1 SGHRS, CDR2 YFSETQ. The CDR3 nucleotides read TGCGCCAGCAGCCTATGGGGGGCTAGCGGGTCCTTCTACGAGCAGTACTTC. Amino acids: CASSLWGASGSFYEQYF.

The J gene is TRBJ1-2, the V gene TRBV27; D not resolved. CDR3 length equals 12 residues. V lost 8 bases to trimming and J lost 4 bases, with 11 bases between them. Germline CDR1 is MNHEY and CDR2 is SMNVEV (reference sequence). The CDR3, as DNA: TGTGCCAGCCTTGGGCGGGGCTATGGCTACACCTTC. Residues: CASLGRGYGYTF.

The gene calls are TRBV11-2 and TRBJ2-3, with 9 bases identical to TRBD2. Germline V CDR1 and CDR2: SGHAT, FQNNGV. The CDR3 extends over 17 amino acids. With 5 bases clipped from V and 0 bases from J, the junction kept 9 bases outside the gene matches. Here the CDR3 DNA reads TGTGCCAGCAGCCTACTAGCGGGCTCCCCTAGCACAGATACGCAGTATTTT. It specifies CASSLLAGSPSTDTQYF.

The CDR3 bases are TGTGCCAGCAGCTTACCGGGGAGTGGGGAGACCCAGTACTTC. Amino acids: CASSLPGSGETQYF. The rearrangement links TRBV5-4 to TRBJ2-5; perhaps TRBD2 as D (5 bases). From germline, CDR1 is SGHNT and CDR2 YYREEE (reference sequence). CDR3 size: 14 residues. Trimming cost V 2 bases and J 5 bases, with 13 bases left between them. Complete variable domain (other parts from reference TRBV5-4 and TRBJ2-5): ETGVTQSPTHLIKTRGQQVTLRCSSQSGHNTVSWYQQALGQGPQFIFQYYREEENGRGNFPPRFSGLQFPNYSSELNVNALELDDSALYLCASSLPGSGETQYFGPGTRLLVL.

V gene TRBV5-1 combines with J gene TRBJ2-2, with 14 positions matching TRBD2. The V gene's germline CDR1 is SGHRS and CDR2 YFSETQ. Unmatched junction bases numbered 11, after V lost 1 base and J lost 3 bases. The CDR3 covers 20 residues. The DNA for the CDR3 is TGCGCCAGCAGCTTGTTCGGGACTAGCGGGAGAGGTCGCGACACCGGGGAGCTGTTTTTT. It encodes CASSLFGTSGRGRDTGELFF.

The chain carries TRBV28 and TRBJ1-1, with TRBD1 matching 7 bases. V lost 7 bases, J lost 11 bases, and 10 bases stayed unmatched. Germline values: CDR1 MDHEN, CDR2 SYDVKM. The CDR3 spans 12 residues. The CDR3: CASIQGGVRAFF. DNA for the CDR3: TGTGCCAGCATCCAGGGGGGGGTTCGGGCTTTCTTT.

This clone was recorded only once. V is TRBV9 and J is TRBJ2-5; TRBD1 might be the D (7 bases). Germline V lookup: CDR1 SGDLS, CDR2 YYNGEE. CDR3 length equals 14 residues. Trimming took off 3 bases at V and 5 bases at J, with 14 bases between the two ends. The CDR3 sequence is CASSAGGGRETQYF. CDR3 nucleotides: TGTGCCAGCAGCGCAGGGGGAGGCAGGGAGACCCAGTACTTC.

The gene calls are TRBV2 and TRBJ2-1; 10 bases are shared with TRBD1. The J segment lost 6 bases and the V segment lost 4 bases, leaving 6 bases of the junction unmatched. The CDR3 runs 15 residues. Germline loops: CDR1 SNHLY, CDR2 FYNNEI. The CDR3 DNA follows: TGTGCCAGCAGTGTTGGGACAGGGGCTCCCAATGAGCAGTTCTTC. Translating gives CASSVGTGAPNEQFF.

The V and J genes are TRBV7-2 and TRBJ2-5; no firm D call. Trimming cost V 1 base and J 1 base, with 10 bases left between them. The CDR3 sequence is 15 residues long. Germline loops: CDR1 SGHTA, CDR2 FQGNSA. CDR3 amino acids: CASSLVGLGQETQYF. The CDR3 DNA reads TGTGCCAGCAGCTTAGTGGGCCTGGGCCAAGAGACCCAGTACTTC. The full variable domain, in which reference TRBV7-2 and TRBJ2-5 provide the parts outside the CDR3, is GAGVSQSPSNKVTEKGKDVELRCDPISGHTALYWYRQSLGQGLEFLIYFQGNSAPDKSGLPSDRFSAERTGGSVSTLTIQRTQQEDSAVYLCASSLVGLGQETQYFGPGTRLLVL.

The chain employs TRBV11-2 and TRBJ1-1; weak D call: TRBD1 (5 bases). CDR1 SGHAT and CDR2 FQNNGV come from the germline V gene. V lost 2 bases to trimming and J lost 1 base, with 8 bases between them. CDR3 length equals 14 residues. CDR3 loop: CASSLWGGNTEAFF. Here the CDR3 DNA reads TGTGCCAGCAGCTTATGGGGGGGGAACACTGAAGCTTTCTTT.

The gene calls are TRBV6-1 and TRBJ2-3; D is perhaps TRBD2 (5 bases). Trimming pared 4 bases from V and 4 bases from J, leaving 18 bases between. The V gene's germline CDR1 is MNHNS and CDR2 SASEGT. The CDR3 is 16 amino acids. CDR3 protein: CASSADQLVSADTQYF. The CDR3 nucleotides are TGTGCCAGCAGTGCCGACCAACTAGTAAGCGCAGATACGCAGTATTTT.

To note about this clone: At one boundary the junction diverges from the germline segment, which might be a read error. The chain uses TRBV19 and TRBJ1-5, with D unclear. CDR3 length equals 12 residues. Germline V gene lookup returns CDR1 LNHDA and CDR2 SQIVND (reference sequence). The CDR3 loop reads CASRRQDQPQHF. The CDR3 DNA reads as TGTGCCAGTAGACGCCAAGATCAACCCCAGCATTTT.

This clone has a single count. The chain's CDR3 is CASSQDYEQYF. DNA for the CDR3: TGTGCCAGCTCACAAGACTACGAGCAGTACTTC. The rearrangement uses TRBV18 and TRBJ2-7; no definite D call. CDR1 and CDR2 from the germline V gene are KGHSH and LQKENI. The CDR3 runs to 11 residues. Trimming pared 4 bases from V and 3 bases from J, leaving 4 bases between.

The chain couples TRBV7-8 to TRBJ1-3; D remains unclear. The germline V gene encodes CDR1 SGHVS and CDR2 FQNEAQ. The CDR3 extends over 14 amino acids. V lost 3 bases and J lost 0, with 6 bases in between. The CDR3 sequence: CASSFLSSGNTIYF. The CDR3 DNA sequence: TGTGCCAGCAGCTTTCTGAGCTCTGGAAACACCATATATTTT.

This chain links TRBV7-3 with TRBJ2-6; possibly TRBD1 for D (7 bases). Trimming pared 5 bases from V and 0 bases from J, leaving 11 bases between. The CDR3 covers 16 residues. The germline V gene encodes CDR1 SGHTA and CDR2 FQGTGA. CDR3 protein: CASSPGGGSGANVLTF. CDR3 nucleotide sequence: TGTGCCAGCAGCCCAGGGGGAGGCTCTGGGGCCAACGTCCTGACTTTC.

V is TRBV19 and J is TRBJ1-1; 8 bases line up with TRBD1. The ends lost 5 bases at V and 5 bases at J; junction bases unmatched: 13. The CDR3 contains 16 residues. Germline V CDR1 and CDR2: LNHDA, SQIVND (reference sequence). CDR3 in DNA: TGTGCCAGTAGTCCTTTAGCAGGGGGCATCGGGACTGAAGCTTTCTTT. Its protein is CASSPLAGGIGTEAFF.

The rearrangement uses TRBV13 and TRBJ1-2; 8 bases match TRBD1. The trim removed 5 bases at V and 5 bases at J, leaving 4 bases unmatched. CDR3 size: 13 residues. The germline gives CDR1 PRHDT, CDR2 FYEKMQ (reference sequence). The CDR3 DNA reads TGTGCCAGCAGCCCCCGACAGGGGTATGGCTACACCTTC. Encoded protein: CASSPRQGYGYTF.

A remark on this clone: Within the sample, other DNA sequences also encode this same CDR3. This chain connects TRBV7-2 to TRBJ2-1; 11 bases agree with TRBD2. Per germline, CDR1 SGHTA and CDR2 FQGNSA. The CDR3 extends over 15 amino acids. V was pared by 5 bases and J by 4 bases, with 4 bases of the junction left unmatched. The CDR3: CASSRTSGSYNEQFF. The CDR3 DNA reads TGTGCCAGCAGCCGCACTAGCGGGAGTTACAATGAGCAGTTCTTC.

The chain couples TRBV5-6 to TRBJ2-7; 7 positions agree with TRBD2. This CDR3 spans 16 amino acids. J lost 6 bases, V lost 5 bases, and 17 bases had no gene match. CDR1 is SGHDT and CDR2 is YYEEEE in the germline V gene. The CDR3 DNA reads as TGTGCCAGCAGATCACGACTCGGACTAGGCTTCTCCGAGCAGTACTTC. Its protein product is CASRSRLGLGFSEQYF.

The CDR3, as DNA: TGTGCCAGCAGCCAAGTTCAGGGAAGAAATGAAAAACTGTTTTTT. Its translation is CASSQVQGRNEKLFF. V and J are TRBV4-2 and TRBJ1-4, with D perhaps matching TRBD1 (5 bases). Germline CDR1 is LGHNA and CDR2 is YNFKEQ. The CDR3 extends over 15 amino acids. Between the trimmed V and J ends, which lost 1 base and 5 bases, there was a span of 11 bases.

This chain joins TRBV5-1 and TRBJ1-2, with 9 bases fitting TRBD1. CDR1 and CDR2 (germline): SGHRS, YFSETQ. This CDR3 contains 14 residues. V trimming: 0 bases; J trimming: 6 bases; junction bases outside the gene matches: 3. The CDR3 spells CASSLEGTGNGYTF. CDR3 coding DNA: TGCGCCAGCAGCTTGGAAGGGACAGGGAATGGCTACACCTTC.

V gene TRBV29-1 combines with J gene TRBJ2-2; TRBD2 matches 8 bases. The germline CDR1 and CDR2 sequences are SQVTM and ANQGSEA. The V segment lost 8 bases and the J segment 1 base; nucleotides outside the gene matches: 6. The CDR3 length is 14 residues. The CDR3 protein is CSIIAGLNTGELFF. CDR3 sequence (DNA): TGCAGCATTATAGCGGGATTGAACACCGGGGAGCTGTTTTTT.

As DNA, the CDR3 is TGCAGCGTTGACTCCGCGGAGACCCAGTACTTC. As protein: CSVDSAETQYF. The gene calls are TRBV29-1 and TRBJ2-5; D call uncertain. The CDR3 extends over 11 amino acids. Germline loops: CDR1 SQVTM, CDR2 ANQGSEA. V lost 3 bases and J lost 5, with 7 bases in between.

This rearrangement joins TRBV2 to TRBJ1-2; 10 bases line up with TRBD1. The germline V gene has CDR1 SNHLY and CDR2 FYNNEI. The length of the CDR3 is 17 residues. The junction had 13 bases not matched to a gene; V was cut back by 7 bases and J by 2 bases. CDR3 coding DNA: TGTGCCAGCATCAAAACCCCCGGGACAGGGGAGAACTATGGCTACACCTTC. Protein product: CASIKTPGTGENYGYTF. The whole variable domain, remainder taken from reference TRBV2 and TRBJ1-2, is EPEVTQTPSHQVTQMGQEVILRCVPISNHLYFYWYRQILGQKVEFLVSFYNNEISEKSEIFDDQFSVERPDGSNFTLKIRSTKLEDSAMYFCASIKTPGTGENYGYTFGSGTRLTVV.